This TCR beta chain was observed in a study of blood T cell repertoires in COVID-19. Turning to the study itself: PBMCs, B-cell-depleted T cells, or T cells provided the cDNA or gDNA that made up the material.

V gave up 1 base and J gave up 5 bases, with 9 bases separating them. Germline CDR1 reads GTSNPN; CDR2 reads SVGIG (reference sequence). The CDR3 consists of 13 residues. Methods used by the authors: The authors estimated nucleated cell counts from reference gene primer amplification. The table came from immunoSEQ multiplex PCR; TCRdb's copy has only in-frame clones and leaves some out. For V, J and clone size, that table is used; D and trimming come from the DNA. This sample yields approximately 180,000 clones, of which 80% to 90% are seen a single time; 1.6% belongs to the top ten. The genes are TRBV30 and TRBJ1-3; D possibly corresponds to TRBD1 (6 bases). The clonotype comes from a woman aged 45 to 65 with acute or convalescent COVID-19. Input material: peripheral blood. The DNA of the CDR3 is TGTGCCTGGAGTGGCAGGGGTAGAAACACCATATATTTT. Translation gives CAWSGRGRNTIYF.